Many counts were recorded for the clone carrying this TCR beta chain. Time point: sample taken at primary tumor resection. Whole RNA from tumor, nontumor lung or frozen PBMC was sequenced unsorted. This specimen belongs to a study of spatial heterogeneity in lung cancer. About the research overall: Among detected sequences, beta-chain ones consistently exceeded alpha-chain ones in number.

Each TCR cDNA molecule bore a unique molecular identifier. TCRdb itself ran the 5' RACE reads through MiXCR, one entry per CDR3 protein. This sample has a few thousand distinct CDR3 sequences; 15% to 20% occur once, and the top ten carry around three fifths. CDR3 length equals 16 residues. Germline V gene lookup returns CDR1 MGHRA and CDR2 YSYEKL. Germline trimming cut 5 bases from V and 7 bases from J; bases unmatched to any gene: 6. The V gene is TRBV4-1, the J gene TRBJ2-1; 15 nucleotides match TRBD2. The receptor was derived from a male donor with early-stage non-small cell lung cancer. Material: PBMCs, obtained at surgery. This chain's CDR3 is CASSSRTSGRVNEQFF. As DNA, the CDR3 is TGCGCCAGCAGCTCCCGGACTAGCGGGAGGGTTAATGAGCAGTTCTTC.